The rows below give T cell receptor beta chains drawn from one sample of a study of T cells in Graves' hyperthyroidism and ophthalmopathy. Each CDR3 protein gets one entry after TCRdb re-called the multiplex PCR reads with MiXCR. The sample contains some 500,000 distinct CDR3 sequences, around a quarter of which appear only once. The sequenced sample was blood. The receptors stem from a woman in her twenties or thirties with Graves' ophthalmopathy. The CDR3 runs from the conserved cysteine through the conserved F or W. A D gene is named only where the DNA matches it firmly. Expanded clones are given a class, and other clones once, few, many or no size at all.

D,V,size,length,J,DNA,CDR3
-,TRBV6-5,many,14,TRBJ2-5,TGTGCCAGCAGTCGCCCGACAGGCCAAGAGACCCAGTACTTC,CASSRPTGQETQYF
-,TRBV6-1,-,13,TRBJ2-5,TGTGCCAGCAGAACTAGATTCCAAGAGACCCAGTACTTC,CASRTRFQETQYF
-,TRBV19,-,16,TRBJ2-5,TGTGCCAGTAGCCCCCCGCGGGTCTCTCAGGGGGAGACCCAGTACTTC,CASSPPRVSQGETQYF
-,TRBV20-1,many,15,TRBJ2-6,TGCAGTGCTAGTTCGGACTGGTCTGGGGCCAACGTCCTGACTTTC,CSASSDWSGANVLTF
TRBD2,TRBV11-1,-,16,TRBJ2-5,TGTGCCAGCAGCATGGGGACTAGCGGGTTCCAAGAGACCCAGTACTTC,CASSMGTSGFQETQYF
TRBD1,TRBV19,-,12,TRBJ1-2,TGTGCCAGTCGAGGACAGGTCAATGGCTACACCTTC,CASRGQVNGYTF
TRBD2,TRBV11-2,many,14,TRBJ2-5,TGTGCCAGCAGATCGGGGGGGGATCAAGAGACCCAGTACTTC,CASRSGGDQETQYF
TRBD2,TRBV7-8,many,16,TRBJ2-5,TGTGCCAGCAGCTTCAGTGGGACTACACTCCAAGAGACCCAGTACTTC,CASSFSGTTLQETQYF
-,TRBV5-1,few,15,TRBJ2-3,TGCGCCAGCAGCTTGATTCCGGGGGCGAGGGATACGCAGTATTTT,CASSLIPGARDTQYF
-,TRBV6-2/TRBV6-3,-,21,TRBJ2-4,TGTGCCAGCAGTTACTCGATAGGCATACAACGGAGTCAGGGTGAACCTGACATTCAGTACTTC,CASSYSIGIQRSQGEPDIQYF
-,TRBV2,-,13,TRBJ2-7,TGTGCCAGCAGCTCGAGGCAGCCTTACGAGCAGTACTTC,CASSSRQPYEQYF
-,TRBV7-9,few,15,TRBJ1-1,TGTGCCAGCAGCCCCCAGGAGGGGAGCGTCACTGAAGCTTCCTTT,CASSPQEGSVTEASF
TRBD1,TRBV6-1,many,14,TRBJ1-2,TGTGCCAGCAGTGAAGCGGACAGGGTTGGTGGCTACACCTTC,CASSEADRVGGYTF
-,TRBV19,many,14,TRBJ1-2,TGTGCCAGTAGTATCAGTGTCAGACCCTATGGCTACACCTTC,CASSISVRPYGYTF
TRBD1,TRBV29-1,many,15,TRBJ2-4,TGCAGCGTACGACAGGGGACGTTAGCCAAAAACATTCAGTACTTC,CSVRQGTLAKNIQYF
-,TRBV10-1,many,13,TRBJ2-2,TGCGCCAGCAGCCGCCAGGGGACCGGGGAGCTGTTTTTT,CASSRQGTGELFF
-,TRBV28,many,12,TRBJ1-2,TGTGCCAGCGGCCAGACTCACAGGGGCTACACCTTC,CASGQTHRGYTF
-,TRBV9,many,14,TRBJ2-2,TGTGCCAGCAGCGTAGAGGTGTACACCGGGGAGCTGTTTTTT,CASSVEVYTGELFF
-,TRBV29-1,many,13,TRBJ1-3,TGCAGCGTTGACCCCGGGTCTGGAAACACCATATATTTT,CSVDPGSGNTIYF
-,TRBV29-1,many,13,TRBJ2-7,TGCAGCGTTGGAGGGATCGGAGGCTACGAGCAGTACTTC,CSVGGIGGYEQYF
-,TRBV12-3/TRBV12-4,-,14,TRBJ1-1,TGTGCCAGCAGTAACCGGGACGCATACACTGAAGCTTTCTTT,CASSNRDAYTEAFF
TRBD2,TRBV19,many,16,TRBJ2-5,TGTGCCAGTAGTCGCACGGGACTAGCGGGGGGAGAGACCCAGTACTTC,CASSRTGLAGGETQYF
-,TRBV28,many,14,TRBJ1-6,TGTGCCAGCACAAAAACCGGGCTATCTTCACCCCTCCACTTT,CASTKTGLSSPLHF
-,TRBV2,-,10,TRBJ1-1,TGTGCCAGCAGACTAATAGAAGCTTTCTTT,CASRLIEAFF
-,TRBV2,-,13,TRBJ1-4,TGTGCCAGCAGCACACAGCATAATGAAAAACTGTTTTTT,CASSTQHNEKLFF
TRBD1,TRBV4-2,few,15,TRBJ1-2,TGTGCCAGCAGCCAAGGTCCGACAGGGGGCTATGGCTACACCTTC,CASSQGPTGGYGYTF
-,TRBV2,-,12,TRBJ1-1,TGTGCCAGCAGTGTAGTTCGGGAATCTGCTTTCTTT,CASSVVRESAFF
-,TRBV6-5,many,15,TRBJ2-7,TGTGCCAGCAGTTACGGCGCAGCGGAAACCTACGAGCAGTACTTC,CASSYGAAETYEQYF
-,TRBV3-1,many,14,TRBJ2-5,TGTGCCAGCAGCCACGGTCCGCCAGGGGAGACCCAGTACTTC,CASSHGPPGETQYF
TRBD1,TRBV28,once,15,TRBJ2-7,TGTGCCAGCAGCTTCTTTCGGCAGGGGGCCCACGAGCAGTACTTC,CASSFFRQGAHEQYF
-,TRBV12-3/TRBV12-4,-,12,TRBJ1-2,TGTGCCAGCGGGTTTGGGCTCGGTGGCTACACCTTC,CASGFGLGGYTF
-,TRBV19,many,14,TRBJ2-2,TGTGCCAGTAGTATTAGCGGGAACACCGGGGAGCTGTTTTTT,CASSISGNTGELFF
-,TRBV30,many,16,TRBJ1-1,TGTGCCTGGAGTGTACTAGAGTGGGGAAGTAACACTGAAGCTTTCTTT,CAWSVLEWGSNTEAFF
-,TRBV7-8,-,15,TRBJ1-3,TGTGCCAGCAGCTTAGGGTGGGGGTCTGGAAACACCATATATTTT,CASSLGWGSGNTIYF
-,TRBV6-5,many,13,TRBJ2-7,TGTGCCAGCAGTTCGGGATCCCGCTACGAGCAGTACTTC,CASSSGSRYEQYF
-,TRBV19,many,13,TRBJ1-5,TGTGCCAGTAGTATGGGGGGTGCCCAGCCCCAGCATTTT,CASSMGGAQPQHF
-,TRBV3-1,many,14,TRBJ2-7,TGTGCCAGCAGCCACATCCAGCGTGGCTACGAGCAGTACTTC,CASSHIQRGYEQYF
-,TRBV12-3/TRBV12-4,-,14,TRBJ1-1,TGTGCCAGCAACTTTCGGATTCTGAACACTGAAGCTTTCTTT,CASNFRILNTEAFF
TRBD1,TRBV12-3/TRBV12-4,many,14,TRBJ1-5,TGTGCCAGCAGCACAGGGGGAGGCAATCAGCCCCAGCATTTT,CASSTGGGNQPQHF
-,TRBV6-5,many,15,TRBJ1-5,TGTGCCAGCAGTTACAAGGCAGGGGCAAATCAGCCCCAGCATTTT,CASSYKAGANQPQHF
TRBD1,TRBV12-3/TRBV12-4,-,14,TRBJ1-1,TGTGCCAGCAGTTTTGAGGGGGCGAACACTGAGGCTTTCTTT,CASSFEGANTEAFF
-,TRBV20-1,few,13,TRBJ1-1,TGCAGTGCCATAGGTTTGGGGTACACTGAAGCTTTCTTT,CSAIGLGYTEAFF
TRBD1,TRBV14,many,15,TRBJ1-2,TGTGCCAGCAGCCAACCCGGAGGGGGCTACTATGGCTACACCTTC,CASSQPGGGYYGYTF
TRBD1,TRBV12-3/TRBV12-4,few,15,TRBJ2-7,TGTGCCAGCATCAAGAAGGGGATAGGGGGCCACGATCAGTACTTC,CASIKKGIGGHDQYF
-,TRBV6-1,many,15,TRBJ2-7,TGTGCCAGCAGTGTTTCCAGGACAGAACCGTACGAGCAGTACTTC,CASSVSRTEPYEQYF
TRBD1,TRBV12-3/TRBV12-4,-,15,TRBJ2-7,TGTGCCAGCAGTTTGGGACAGCCAGGATTCTACGAGCAGTACTTC,CASSLGQPGFYEQYF
-,TRBV27,-,13,TRBJ2-7,TGTGCCAGCAGTTTATTAGGGGCAGGGGAGCAGTACTTC,CASSLLGAGEQYF
TRBD1,TRBV12-3/TRBV12-4,many,16,TRBJ1-1,TGTGCCAGCAGTTTCCCGACAGGGGAGATGAACACTGAAGCTTTCTTT,CASSFPTGEMNTEAFF
-,TRBV10-3,many,12,TRBJ1-2,TGTGCCATCAGTGAGCGGGACGGGGGCTACACCTTC,CAISERDGGYTF
-,TRBV28,-,16,TRBJ2-2,TGTGCCAGCAGTCCCTGGAGGGTGACGAACACCGGGGAGCTGTTTTTT,CASSPWRVTNTGELFF